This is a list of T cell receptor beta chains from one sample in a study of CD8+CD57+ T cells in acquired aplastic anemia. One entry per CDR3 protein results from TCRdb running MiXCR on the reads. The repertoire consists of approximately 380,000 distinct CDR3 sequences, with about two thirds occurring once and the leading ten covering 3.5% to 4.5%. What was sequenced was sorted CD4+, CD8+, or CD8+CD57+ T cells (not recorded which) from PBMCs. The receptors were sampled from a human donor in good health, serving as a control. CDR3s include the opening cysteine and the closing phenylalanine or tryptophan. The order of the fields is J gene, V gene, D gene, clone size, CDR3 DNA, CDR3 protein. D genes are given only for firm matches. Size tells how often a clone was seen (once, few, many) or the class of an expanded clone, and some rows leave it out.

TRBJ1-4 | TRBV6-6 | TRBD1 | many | TGTGCCAGCAGTTACGGGACAGGGCCGAGGGTAGCAACTAATGAAAAACTGTTTTTT | CASSYGTGPRVATNEKLFF
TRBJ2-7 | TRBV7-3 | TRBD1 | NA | TGTGCCAGCAGCTTAATTCAGGGACTGGGACAGGGCGATCCAGAGCAGTACTTC | CASSLIQGLGQGDPEQYF
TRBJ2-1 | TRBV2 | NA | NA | TGTGCCAGCATTGCTGGTCGAGCGAACACTGGGGCTTACTTTGGGCAGTTCTTC | CASIAGRANTGAYFGQFF
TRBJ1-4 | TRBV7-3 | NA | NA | TGTGCCAGCAGCATCAGGTGGGAGGAAATGAGACTGTCTTTT | CASSIRWEEMRLSF
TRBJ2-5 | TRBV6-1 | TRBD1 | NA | TGTGCCAGCAGCCAAGCGGACAGGGACCAAGAGACCCAGTACTTC | CASSQADRDQETQYF
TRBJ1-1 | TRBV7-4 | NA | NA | TGTGCCAGCAGCGTAGAAGCGGGACGGGACACTGAAGCTTTCTTT | CASSVEAGRDTEAFF
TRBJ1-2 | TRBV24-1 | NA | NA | TGTGCCACCAGTGATTCGGACGGAACCTATGGCTACACCTTC | CATSDSDGTYGYTF
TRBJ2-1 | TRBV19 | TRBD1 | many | TGTGCCAGTAGCAAACGACAGGGGGCAAGTGAGCAGTTCTTC | CASSKRQGASEQFF
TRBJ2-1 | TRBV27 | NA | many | TGTGCCAGCAGTTTCCGGGTCAGCTCCTACAATGAGCAGTTCTTC | CASSFRVSSYNEQFF
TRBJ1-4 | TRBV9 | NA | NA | TGTGCCAGCAGCGAAGGGGTCGACCGCGAGCAGTACTTT | CASSEGVDREQYF
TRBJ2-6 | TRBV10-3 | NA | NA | TGTGCCATCAGTGAAGGTTGGCAGTCTGAAGCTTTC | CAISEGWQSEAF
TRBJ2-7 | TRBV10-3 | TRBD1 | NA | TGTGCCATCAGTGACCAGACAGGGGGCTACGAGCAGTACTTC | CAISDQTGGYEQYF
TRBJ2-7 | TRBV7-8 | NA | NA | TGTGCCACCAGCTTAGCTGCAAAACAGGACCAGCAGCATGACTTC | CATSLAAKQDQQHDF